Here is one T cell receptor (beta chain) with its context. This entry belongs to a study of glioma-infiltrating T cells after dendritic cell vaccination. Overall study context: Autologous tumor lysate was loaded overnight onto monocyte-derived dendritic cells grown seven days with IL-4 and GM-CSF.

Germline loops: CDR1 MRHNA, CDR2 SNTAGT. The CDR3 is 16 residues long. V was trimmed by 2 bases and J by 6 bases, leaving 16 bases between them. Only in-frame clones appear in the TCRdb table, and some are missing; sequencing was by immunoSEQ multiplex PCR. The repertoire holds more than 85,000 clones, with over 65% as singletons. Sequencing was performed on blood, taken before dendritic cell vaccination. This receptor was taken from a human donor with glioblastoma. The chain has TRBV6-4 and TRBJ2-2; no reliable D call. The CDR3 DNA follows: TGTGCCAGCAGTGACAGGTTCCCCCCAGGATCCGGGGAGCTGTTTTTT. Its protein product is CASSDRFPPGSGELFF.